The 8 T cell receptor beta chains reported below all come from one sample, sequenced in a study of T cell clonality in common variable immunodeficiency. TCRdb keeps only in-frame clones here, not all; method: immunoSEQ multiplex PCR. Recorded for this sample: more than 6,500 clones. Their cognate antigens are unknown. Notes on the study in general: In common variable immunodeficiency, TCR beta chains reportedly carried fewer deletions and N-nucleotide insertions.

Sequencing was carried out using peripheral blood mononuclear cells. The source is a human donor with common variable immunodeficiency.

Turning to this clone: The read gets to within 3 residues of the CDR3 end, and the germline J gene fills in the rest. V and J are TRBV19 and TRBJ2-5, with 11 bases that match TRBD1. The trim removed 1 base at V and 4 bases at J, leaving 5 bases unmatched. The CDR3 loop spans 16 amino acids. Germline V gene sequence: CDR1 LNHDA, CDR2 SQIVND (reference sequence). The sequenced CDR3 bases are TGTGCCAGTAGTATAGCCTGGACAGGGGGCGGAGAGACC. This encodes CASSIAWTGGGET. The entire CDR3 sequence reads CASSIAWTGGGETQYF.

With respect to this clone: The read stops 3 residues short of the end of the CDR3; the missing end is completed from the germline J gene. The chain carries TRBV7-9 and TRBJ1-6, with 8 nucleotides matching TRBD1. There are 15 residues in the CDR3. Germline CDR1 SEHNR, CDR2 FQNEAQ (reference sequence). Germline trimming cut 5 bases from V and 9 bases from J; bases unmatched to any gene: 9. Incomplete CDR3 DNA: TGTGCCAGCAGCCTTTACCGGGACAGGAGTTCACCC. It codes for CASSLYRDRSSP. The CDR3 as a whole reads CASSLYRDRSSPLHF.

Details on this clone: The read falls 3 residues short of the CDR3 end, and the missing part is taken from the germline J gene. The chain employs TRBV20-1 and TRBJ2-7; D might be TRBD2 (5 bases). CDR1 and CDR2 from the germline V gene are DFQATT and SNEGSKA (reference sequence). The CDR3 loop spans 13 amino acids. V was clipped by 3 bases and J by 3 bases, with 12 bases between them. CDR3 loop: CSARRRVGYEQYF. CDR3 bases read: TGCAGTGCTAGGAGGCGGGTGGGCTACGAG.

Worth noting for this clone: The CDR3 goes on 3 residues after the read ends, and that part is filled in from the germline J gene. The chain combines TRBV7-9 with TRBJ2-5; the D is unclear. The CDR3 is made up of 15 amino acids. The V end was cut by 1 base, the J end by 2 bases, with 11 bases between. The germline CDR1 and CDR2 sequences are SEHNR and FQNEAQ (reference sequence). The CDR3 sequence is CASSLGQAFQETQYF. CDR3 bases read: TGTGCCAGCAGCTTAGGGCAGGCCTTTCAAGAGACC.

With respect to this clone: From the germline J gene comes the end of the CDR3, since the read stops 3 residues before it. V gene TRBV7-6 combines with J gene TRBJ2-1; no definite D call. The CDR3 loop spans 15 amino acids. V dropped 3 bases and J dropped 5 bases, with 14 bases sitting between them. CDR1 SGHVS and CDR2 FNYEAQ come from the germline V gene. The CDR3: CASSFLGFDDNEQFF. The sequenced part of the CDR3 DNA is TGTGCCAGCAGCTTTTTGGGCTTTGATGACAATGAG. Based on the CDR3 plus reference TRBV7-6 and TRBJ2-1, the full variable domain is GAGVSQSPRYKVTKRGQDVALRCDPISGHVSLYWYRQALGQGPEFLTYFNYEAQQDKSGLPNDRFSAERPEGSISTLTIQRTEQRDSAMYRCASSFLGFDDNEQFFGPGTRLTVL.

This clone is classed as medium-sized by frequency. Read sequence stops 3 residues before the CDR3 end, and the germline J gene provides the missing end. V usage is TRBV2 and J usage is TRBJ1-2; D remains ambiguous. Germline CDR1 is SNHLY and CDR2 is FYNNEI. The CDR3 runs 12 residues. The V gene lost 5 bases and the J gene lost 0 bases, with 4 bases spanning the gap. The CDR3 loop reads CASSTANYGYTF. The part of the CDR3 DNA that was read is TGTGCCAGCAGTACAGCTAACTATGGC.

A note on this clone: The observed sequence ends 3 residues before the CDR3 terminus, with the missing tail filled in from the germline J gene. This chain uses TRBV7-9 with TRBJ2-7; perhaps TRBD2 as D (6 bases). V was clipped by 5 bases and J by 6 bases, with 8 bases between them. CDR3 length: 11 residues. Germline loops: CDR1 SEHNR, CDR2 FQNEAQ (reference sequence). The CDR3 sequence: CASSPGGEQYF. CDR3 DNA (partial): TGTGCCAGCAGCCCCGGGGGCGAG.

A word on this clone: The read halts 3 residues ahead of the CDR3 end, with the missing end drawn from the germline J gene. V gene TRBV29-1 combines with J gene TRBJ1-2; D possibly corresponds to TRBD1 (6 bases). Germline values: CDR1 SQVTM, CDR2 ANQGSEA. This CDR3 has 15 amino acids. V lost 7 bases to trimming and J lost 0 bases, with 18 bases between them. CDR3: CSALLQGLPNYGYTF. The sequenced CDR3 bases are TGCAGCGCCCTCTTACAGGGCCTCCCTAACTATGGC.